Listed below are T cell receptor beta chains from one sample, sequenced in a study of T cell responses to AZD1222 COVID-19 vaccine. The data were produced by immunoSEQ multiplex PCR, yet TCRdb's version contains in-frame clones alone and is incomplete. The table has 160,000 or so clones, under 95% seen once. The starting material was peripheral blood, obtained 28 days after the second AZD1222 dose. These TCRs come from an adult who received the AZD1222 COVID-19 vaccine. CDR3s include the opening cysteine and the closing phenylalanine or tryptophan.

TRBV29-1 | CSGEQVTGELFF
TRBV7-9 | CASSFSGWEKLFF
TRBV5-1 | CASRVSSGANVLTF
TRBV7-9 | CASSWDSYYGYTF
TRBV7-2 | CASSWVHGSYNEQFF
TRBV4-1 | CASSPRDRGAYEQYF
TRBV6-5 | CASRRWARTYEQYF
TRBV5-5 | CASSIEHFLNTEAFF
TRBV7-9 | CASSLGYSPNYGYTF
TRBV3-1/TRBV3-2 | CASSPFGGSSNQPQHF
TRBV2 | CASSEGQVNYGYTF
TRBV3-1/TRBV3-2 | CASRANTEAFF
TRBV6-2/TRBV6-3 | CASSSNYYGYTF
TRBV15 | CATSRSRLLSPLHF
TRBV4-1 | CASSLHQGQGGAGNQPQHF
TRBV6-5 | CASSSQGANNEKLFF
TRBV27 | CASSLGGVGSPLHF
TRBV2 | CASSPGGSQPQHF
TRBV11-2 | CASSREASPQFF
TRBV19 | CASSMESSIYNEQFF
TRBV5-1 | CASSLDPSGGYEQYF
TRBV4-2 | CASSQDRAGGRGTQYF
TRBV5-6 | CASSSGKQYYGYTF
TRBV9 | CASSVARLAGPYEQYF
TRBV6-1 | CASNEGGVGYGYTF
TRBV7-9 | CASSFRSRGSETQYF
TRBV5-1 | CASSTREYNEQFF
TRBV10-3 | CAIRTSGTEVGELFF
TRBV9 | CASSVGGSSVLYNEQFF
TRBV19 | CASSMTLWETQYF
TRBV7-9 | CASSPGGGGSLGYTF
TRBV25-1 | CATRRGTDTQYF
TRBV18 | CASSPTGTGRSNTIYF
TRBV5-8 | CASSLTLPLHF
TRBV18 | CASSRTGRIMETQYF
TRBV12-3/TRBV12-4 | CASRTGLAEAFF
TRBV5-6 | CASSPGGGYGYTF
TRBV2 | CASSVGQGAYVATEAFF
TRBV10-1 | CASSDGGYTEAFF
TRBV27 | CASSHDSNQPQHF
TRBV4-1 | CASSPDYGLLYEQYF
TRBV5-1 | CASSLGPTENYGYTF
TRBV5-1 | CASSYLPPDRGESYGYTF
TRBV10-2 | CASSGVQVNQPQHF
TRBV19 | CASRFGIGYNSPLHF
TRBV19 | CASNPGLVNGELFF
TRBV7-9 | CASSLGQTSRDEQYF
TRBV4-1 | CASSQVGRRTNYGYTF
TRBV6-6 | CASSPQGVHEQYF